The next 12 T cell receptor beta chains were all read from a single sample in a study of post-analysis software for immune sequencing data. Study observations and caveats: Patients carried several TRBV segments more frequently than controls did, and TRBV5-6, TRBV5-1 and TRBV20-1 were among them.

What these receptors recognize is not known. The TCR beta cDNA libraries contained unique molecular identifiers. TCRdb called the PCR reads again in MiXCR, with one record for every CDR3 protein. The sample carries 350,000 to 500,000 distinct CDR3 sequences, more than 30% recorded once. Material for sequencing was blood. The origin of the receptors is a girl aged 2 to 10 with multiple sclerosis.

The chain recombines TRBV4-1 with TRBJ2-5; a weak D match, TRBD2 (6 bases). The J call may be faulty, since TRBJ2-7 better matches the DNA end. Per germline, CDR1 MGHRA and CDR2 YSYEKL. CDR3 length: 17 amino acids. CDR3 residues: CASSQDPWAGSVREQYF. The CDR3 nucleotides read TGCGCCAGCAGCCAAGATCCCTGGGCGGGGTCTGTACGCGAGCAGTACTTC.

J is TRBJ1-6 and V is TRBV11-2; no firm D call. V lost 1 base to trimming and J lost 9 bases, with 13 bases between them. The CDR3 has 15 amino acids. CDR1 is SGHAT and CDR2 is FQNNGV in the germline V gene. CDR3 DNA sequence: TGTGCCAGCAGCTTAGTTGGCAAACAACCTTCACCCCTCCACTTT. It yields the protein CASSLVGKQPSPLHF. Full variable domain (outside the CDR3, taken from reference TRBV11-2 and TRBJ1-6): EAGVAQSPRYKIIEKRQSVAFWCNPISGHATLYWYQQILGQGPKLLIQFQNNGVVDDSQLPKDRFSAERLKGVDSTLKIQPAKLEDSAVYLCASSLVGKQPSPLHFGNGTRLTVT.

The chain has TRBV5-1 and TRBJ2-7; D gene uncertain. CDR1 is SGHRS, CDR2 YFSETQ, per germline. The CDR3 spans 13 residues. Deletions cut 0 bases from V and 5 bases from J, with 9 bases between. CDR3: CASSLEMNHEQYF. DNA for the CDR3: TGCGCCAGCAGCTTGGAAATGAACCACGAGCAGTACTTC.

The chain is built from TRBV6-5 and TRBJ1-1; 9 bases line up with TRBD1. Trimming removed 0 bases from V and 2 bases from J; junction bases left unmatched: 7. Germline CDR1 reads MNHEY; CDR2 reads SVGAGI. CDR3 length: 17 residues. CDR3 in DNA: TGTGCCAGCAGTTACTCCGGGACAGGGATTTTCAACACTGAAGCTTTCTTT. This codes for CASSYSGTGIFNTEAFF.

This clonotype has more than one count but fewer than ten. The chain joins TRBV12-3 or TRBV12-4 to TRBJ2-7; TRBD1 agrees at 7 bases. Trimming cost V 6 bases and J 0 bases; bases outside gene matches: 5. The CDR3 spans 14 residues. CDR3 bases: TGTGCCAGCAGCCAGGACAGGAGCTCCTACGAGCAGTACTTC. It codes for CASSQDRSSYEQYF.

This rearrangement joins TRBV9 to TRBJ2-7, with a tentative D call TRBD2 (5 bases). Trimming shortened V by 2 bases and J by 5 bases, and 17 bases separated the two germline ends. Per the germline V gene, CDR1 is SGDLS and CDR2 is YYNGEE. The CDR3 contains 15 residues. In nucleotides, the CDR3 is TGTGCCAGCAGCGTTGGACGGACTGGCCGGAACGAGCAGTACTTC. Its protein product is CASSVGRTGRNEQYF.

DNA for the CDR3: TGTGCCAGCAGCCAAGATTTAGCCCATGAGCAGTTCTTC. Its translation is CASSQDLAHEQFF. The chain couples TRBV4-2 to TRBJ2-1; D remains ambiguous. Looked up from germline, CDR1 is LGHNA and CDR2 is YNFKEQ. V dropped 0 bases and J dropped 8 bases, with 8 bases sitting between them. CDR3 size: 13 residues.

This clonotype occurred a few times. The chain uses TRBV3-1 and TRBJ2-1, with TRBD2 matching over 12 bases. The CDR3 length is 15 residues. Germline CDR1 and CDR2: LGHDT and YNNKEL (reference sequence). The trim removed 6 bases at V and 8 bases at J, leaving 8 bases unmatched. CDR3: CASRTSGSSIYEQFF. The CDR3, as DNA: TGTGCCAGCAGGACTAGCGGGAGTTCGATATATGAGCAGTTCTTC.

The CDR3 loop is CASSPPADSEAFF. The CDR3 DNA reads as TGTGCCAGCAGCCCGCCCGCAGACAGTGAAGCTTTCTTT. The chain carries TRBV7-9 and TRBJ1-1; maybe TRBD1 (5 bases). The CDR3 is 13 amino acids. In germline, CDR1 is SEHNR, CDR2 FQNEAQ (reference sequence). Trimming removed 5 bases at V and 7 bases at J, with 14 bases between.

This clonotype was detected many times. V usage is TRBV20-1 and J usage is TRBJ2-1; a possible D gene is TRBD2 (5 bases). Trimming removed 0 bases at V and 7 bases at J, with 10 bases between. Per germline, CDR1 DFQATT and CDR2 SNEGSKA (reference sequence). The CDR3 has 13 residues. The CDR3 DNA reads as TGCAGTGCTAGAGATCAACGGGAAAATGAGCAGTTCTTC. Residues: CSARDQRENEQFF.

The chain joins TRBV7-2 to TRBJ1-5, with a tentative D call TRBD1 (5 bases). Germline V gene lookup returns CDR1 SGHTA and CDR2 FQGNSA. V lost 4 bases, J lost 4 bases, and 14 bases lay in between. CDR3 size: 15 residues. DNA of the CDR3: TGTGCCAGCAGCTACAAGGGGACCCTAAATCAGCCCCAGCATTTT. Protein product: CASSYKGTLNQPQHF.

This clonotype was detected a few times. The rearrangement links TRBV27 to TRBJ1-1; D is perhaps TRBD1 (6 bases). The CDR3 is 14 amino acids. CDR1 is MNHEY, CDR2 SMNVEV, per germline (reference sequence). V lost 4 bases and J 4 bases, leaving 13 bases between the germline ends. The CDR3 spells CASSSRGWGTEAFF. The CDR3 coding sequence is TGTGCCAGCAGTTCCAGGGGATGGGGCACTGAAGCTTTCTTT.